This T cell receptor (beta chain) was sequenced during a study of graft-versus-host responses after intestinal transplantation. Across the whole study: All recipients got anti-thymocyte globulin induction, then tacrolimus and steroids for three to four years.

Some clones are missing from TCRdb's copy, which holds only in-frame ones; the method was immunoSEQ multiplex PCR. Here the sample spans approximately 80,000 clones, 85% to 90% being singletons. Germline CDR1 and CDR2: SNHLY and FYNNEI. The CDR3 covers 12 residues. V dropped 6 bases and J dropped 4; count of bases not matched to a gene: 0. With respect to this clone: The antigen remains unidentified.

The sequenced sample was unstimulated CD4+ T cells sorted from spleen or lymph node cells, obtained before intestinal transplant. This chain connects TRBV2 to TRBJ1-3; 7 bases match TRBD1. The receptor comes from a human donor who received an intestinal transplant. The CDR3 loop reads CASRDRGNTIYF. The CDR3 region has the DNA TGTGCCAGCAGGGACAGGGGAAACACCATATATTTT.